This TCR beta chain was identified in a study of blood T cell repertoires in COVID-19. Study summary: PBMCs, B-cell-depleted T cells, or T cells provided the cDNA or gDNA that made up the material.

V gave up 3 bases and J gave up 8 bases, with 16 bases separating them. Germline V gene lookup returns CDR1 SGHTA and CDR2 FQGTGA. The CDR3 runs 15 residues. Original analysis: Nucleated cell counts were estimated from reference gene primer amplification. The assay was immunoSEQ multiplex PCR, and TCRdb's table has in-frame clones only and misses some. The V and J calls and clone size were taken over from that table, and D and trimming were inferred from the DNA. The sample contains fewer than 150,000 clones, roughly nine tenths of which appear only once. The receptor was isolated from a man between 65 and 85 years old who had recovered from COVID-19. The specimen sequenced was peripheral blood. This chain uses TRBV7-3 with TRBJ2-2; tentatively, D is TRBD2 (6 bases). CDR3 nucleotide sequence: TGTGCCAGCAGCTTCGACCATCTGGGGGGAGGGGAGCTGTTTTTT. Translating gives CASSFDHLGGGELFF.